Below, 10 T cell receptor beta chains from the same sample are listed, as sequenced in a study of shared clonotypes between healthy human individuals (dated by TCRdb to 2020 to 2021). Receptors were amplified or captured by the immunoSEQ multiplex PCR assay. Drawn from immuneACCESS, this table holds only the in-frame rearrangements with V and J called that TCRdb kept. Clones are partly lost; checked studies trace under half to an unresolved V gene and leave the rest unexplained. In this sample the table shows roughly 1,800,000 clones, less than 95% of which occur a single time. The ten largest clones represent approximately 1.2% of the sample. CD8 naive samples consisted of CD45RO-negative cells that were positively selected for CCR7, yielding a CD45RA+CCR7+ population without TemRA cells. Sequenced: naive CD8+ T cells sorted from blood. The cell subset or site tag for this specimen amounts to: CD45RA+CCR7+. The receptors were sampled from a man aged 18-30 years in good health.

The chain carries TRBV15 and TRBJ1-5; D might be TRBD1 (5 bases). The CDR3 totals 14 residues. Per the germline V gene, CDR1 is LNHNV and CDR2 is YYDKDF (reference sequence). Trimming cost V 4 bases and J 0 bases, with 7 bases left between them. CDR3 in amino acids: CATSTGFSNQPQHF. CDR3 coding DNA: TGTGCCACCAGCACAGGGTTTAGCAATCAGCCCCAGCATTTT.

V is TRBV7-2 and J is TRBJ2-7; D is unclear. The CDR3 is made up of 14 amino acids. CDR1 is SGHTA, CDR2 FQGNSA, per germline. Trimming shortened V by 0 bases and J by 1 base, and 7 bases separated the two germline ends. This CDR3 is CASSLAGKSYEQYF. CDR3 nucleotide sequence: TGTGCCAGCAGCTTAGCGGGGAAATCCTACGAGCAGTACTTC. The entire variable domain, with the rest obtained from reference TRBV7-2 and TRBJ2-7, is as follows: GAGVSQSPSNKVTEKGKDVELRCDPISGHTALYWYRQSLGQGLEFLIYFQGNSAPDKSGLPSDRFSAERTGGSVSTLTIQRTQQEDSAVYLCASSLAGKSYEQYFGPGTRLTVT.

The chain joins TRBV30 to TRBJ1-6, with 7 bases that match TRBD1. Trimming at V came to 3 bases and at J to 10 bases, leaving 6 bases not matched to a gene. The CDR3 covers 13 residues. Germline CDR1 is GTSNPN and CDR2 is SVGIG (reference sequence). CDR3 bases: TGTGCCTGGAGCCCAGGGGGGAGCTCACCCCTCCACTTT. Translation: CAWSPGGSSPLHF.

This chain connects TRBV7-3 to TRBJ2-3; D gene ambiguous. CDR1 is SGHTA and CDR2 is FQGTGA in the germline V gene. This CDR3 has 13 residues. Trimming cost V 2 bases and J 5 bases, with 8 bases left between them. CDR3 bases: TGTGCCAGCAGCTTAGAGCTAGGAGATACGCAGTATTTT. Protein sequence: CASSLELGDTQYF.

This chain joins TRBV4-1 and TRBJ1-1, with D possibly matching TRBD1 (6 bases). V dropped 0 bases and J dropped 4 bases, with 15 bases sitting between them. Germline values: CDR1 MGHRA, CDR2 YSYEKL. The length of the CDR3 is 16 residues. The CDR3 here is CASSQDFTGAGTEAFF. DNA of the CDR3: TGCGCCAGCAGCCAAGACTTTACGGGGGCGGGCACTGAAGCTTTCTTT.

Concerning this clone itself: The same CDR3 can be traced to other DNA sequences in this sample. This rearrangement joins TRBV9 to TRBJ2-7; 13 nucleotides align to TRBD2. Unmatched junction bases numbered 1, after V lost 0 bases and J lost 1 base. Germline V gene data show CDR1 as SGDLS and CDR2 as YYNGEE. This CDR3 has 16 residues. The CDR3 coding sequence is TGTGCCAGCAGCGTAGGGGGACTAGCGGGATCCTACGAGCAGTACTTC. Protein product: CASSVGGLAGSYEQYF.

This sequence joins TRBV9 and TRBJ2-5; perhaps TRBD2 as D (5 bases). Germline-derived CDR1 and CDR2 are SGDLS and YYNGEE. This CDR3 has 21 amino acids. V was pared by 1 base and J by 2 bases, with 30 bases between. CDR3 DNA: TGTGCCAGCAGCGTATCCACCCTCGGGCCCCCTATCGAGGGCCGGCAAGAGACCCAGTACTTC. It is translated as CASSVSTLGPPIEGRQETQYF.

The DNA for the CDR3 is TGCGCCAGCAGCCAGGTTAGGGAGACCCAGTACTTC. Translation: CASSQVRETQYF. V usage is TRBV4-3 and J usage is TRBJ2-5; D gene unclear. V was pared by 3 bases and J by 5 bases, with 7 bases between. The CDR3 contains 12 residues. Per the germline V gene, CDR1 is LGHNA and CDR2 is YSLEER.

This clone was counted a single time. The V gene is TRBV28, the J gene TRBJ2-3, with 12 bases matching TRBD2. The V and J ends lost 4 bases and 3 bases, in that order; junction bases with no gene match: 5. This CDR3 region has 16 residues. CDR1 and CDR2 from the germline V gene are MDHEN and SYDVKM. The CDR3 sequence is CASSYTSGGSTDTQYF. CDR3 in DNA: TGTGCCAGCAGTTACACTAGCGGGGGGTCTACAGATACGCAGTATTTT.

CDR3 amino acids: CASSPRTGVISGANVLTF. CDR3 DNA: TGTGCCAGCAGCCCCCGGACAGGGGTCATCTCTGGGGCCAACGTCCTGACTTTC. J is TRBJ2-6 and V is TRBV7-9; 9 bases are shared with TRBD1. The CDR3 is made up of 18 amino acids. Germline V CDR1 and CDR2: SEHNR, FQNEAQ (reference sequence). V trimming: 5 bases; J trimming: 0 bases; junction bases outside the gene matches: 8.